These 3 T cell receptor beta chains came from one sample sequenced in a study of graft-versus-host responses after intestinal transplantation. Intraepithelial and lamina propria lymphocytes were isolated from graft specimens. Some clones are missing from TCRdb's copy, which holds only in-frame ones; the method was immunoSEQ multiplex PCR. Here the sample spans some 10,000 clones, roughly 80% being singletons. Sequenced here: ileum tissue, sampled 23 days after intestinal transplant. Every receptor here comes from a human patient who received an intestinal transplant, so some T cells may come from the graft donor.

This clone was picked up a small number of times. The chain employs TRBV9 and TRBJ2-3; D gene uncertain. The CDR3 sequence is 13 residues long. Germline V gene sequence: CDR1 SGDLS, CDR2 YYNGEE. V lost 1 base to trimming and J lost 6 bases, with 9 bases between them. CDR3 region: CASSVPRSDTQYF. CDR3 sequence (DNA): TGTGCCAGCAGCGTACCCCGGTCGGATACGCAGTATTTT.

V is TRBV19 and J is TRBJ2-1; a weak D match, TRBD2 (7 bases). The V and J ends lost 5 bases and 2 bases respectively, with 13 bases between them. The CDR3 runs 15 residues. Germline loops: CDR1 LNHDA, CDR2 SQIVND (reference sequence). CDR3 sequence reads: CASSLGGGPYNEQFF. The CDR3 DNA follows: TGTGCCAGTAGTTTAGGGGGGGGCCCCTACAATGAGCAGTTCTTC.

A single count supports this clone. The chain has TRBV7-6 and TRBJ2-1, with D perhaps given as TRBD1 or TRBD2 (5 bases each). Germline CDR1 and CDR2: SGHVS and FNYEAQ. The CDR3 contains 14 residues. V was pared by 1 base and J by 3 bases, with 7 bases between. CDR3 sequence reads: CASSLGGYYNEQFF. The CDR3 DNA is TGTGCCAGCAGCTTAGGGGGGTACTACAATGAGCAGTTCTTC.